The T cell receptor beta chain described here comes from a study of cytomegalovirus exposure and HLA in healthy donors. The CDR3 consists of 14 residues. V shed 4 bases, J shed 4 bases, and the junction held 4 bases outside the gene matches. CDR1 and CDR2 from the germline V gene are SGDLS and YYNGEE. Measured with immunoSEQ multiplex PCR; TCRdb has only the in-frame clones, and not every one. The table has about 330,000 clones, 87% seen once; the top ten hold approximately 1.1%. The TCR was taken from a woman in her twenties or thirties in good health and CMV-seropositive. The sample taken for sequencing was PBMCs. This chain uses TRBV9 with TRBJ1-2; the match to TRBD1 covers 10 bases. The CDR3, as DNA: TGTGCCAGCAGCACCCGGACAGGGGGCTATGGCTACACCTTC. Translation: CASSTRTGGYGYTF.